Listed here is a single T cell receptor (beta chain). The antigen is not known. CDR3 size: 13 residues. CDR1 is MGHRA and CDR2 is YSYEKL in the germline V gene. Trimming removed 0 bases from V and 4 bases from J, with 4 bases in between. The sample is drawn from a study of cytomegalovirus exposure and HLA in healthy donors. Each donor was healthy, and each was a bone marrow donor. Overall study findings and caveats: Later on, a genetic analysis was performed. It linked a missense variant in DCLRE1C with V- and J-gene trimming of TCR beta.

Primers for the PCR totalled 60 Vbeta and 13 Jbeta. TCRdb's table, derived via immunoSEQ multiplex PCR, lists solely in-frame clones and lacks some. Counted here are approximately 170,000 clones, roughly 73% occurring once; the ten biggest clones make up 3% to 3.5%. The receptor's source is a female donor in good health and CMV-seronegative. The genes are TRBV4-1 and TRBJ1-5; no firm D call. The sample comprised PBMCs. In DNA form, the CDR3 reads TGCGCCAGCAGCCAAGATGCGAATCAGCCCCAGCATTTT. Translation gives CASSQDANQPQHF.